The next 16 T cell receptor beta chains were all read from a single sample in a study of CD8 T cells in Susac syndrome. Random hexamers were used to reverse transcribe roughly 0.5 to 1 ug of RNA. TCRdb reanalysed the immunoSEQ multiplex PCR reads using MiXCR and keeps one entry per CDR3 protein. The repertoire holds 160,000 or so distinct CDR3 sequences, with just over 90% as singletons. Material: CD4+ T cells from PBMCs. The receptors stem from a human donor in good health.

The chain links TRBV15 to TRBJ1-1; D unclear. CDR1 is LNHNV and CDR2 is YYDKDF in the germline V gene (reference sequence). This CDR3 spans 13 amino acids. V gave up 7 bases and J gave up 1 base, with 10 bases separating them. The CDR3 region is CATTVKPNTEAFF. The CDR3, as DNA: TGTGCCACCACCGTAAAGCCGAACACTGAAGCTTTCTTT.

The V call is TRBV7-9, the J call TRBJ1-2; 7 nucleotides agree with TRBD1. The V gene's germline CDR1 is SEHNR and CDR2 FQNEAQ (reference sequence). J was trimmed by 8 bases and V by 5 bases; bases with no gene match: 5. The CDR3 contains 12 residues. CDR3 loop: CASSETGVGYTF. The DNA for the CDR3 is TGTGCCAGCAGCGAAACAGGGGTGGGCTACACCTTC.

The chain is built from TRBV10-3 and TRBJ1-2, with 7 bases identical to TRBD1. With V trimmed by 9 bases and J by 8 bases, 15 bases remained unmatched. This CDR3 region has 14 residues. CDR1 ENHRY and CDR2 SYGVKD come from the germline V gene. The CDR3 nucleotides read TGTGCCATAACCCCGGGGTTAGGGGGCGGAGGCTACACCTTC. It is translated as CAITPGLGGGGYTF.

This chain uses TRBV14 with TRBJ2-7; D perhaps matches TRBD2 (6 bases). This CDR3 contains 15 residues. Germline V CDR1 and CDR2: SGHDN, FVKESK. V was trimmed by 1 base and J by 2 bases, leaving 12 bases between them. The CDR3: CASSQVWGVAYEQYF. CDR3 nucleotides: TGTGCCAGCAGCCAAGTTTGGGGGGTGGCCTACGAGCAGTACTTC.

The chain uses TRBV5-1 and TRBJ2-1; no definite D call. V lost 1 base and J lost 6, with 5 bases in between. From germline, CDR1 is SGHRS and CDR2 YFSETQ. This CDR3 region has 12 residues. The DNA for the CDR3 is TGCGCCAGCAGCTTGATCAGCAATGAGCAGTTCTTC. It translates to CASSLISNEQFF.

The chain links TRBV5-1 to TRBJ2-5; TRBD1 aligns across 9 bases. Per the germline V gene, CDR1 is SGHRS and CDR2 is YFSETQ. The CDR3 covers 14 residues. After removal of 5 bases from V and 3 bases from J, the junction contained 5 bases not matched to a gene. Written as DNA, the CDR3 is TGCGCCAGCAGACCCGGGACAGGGAAAGAGACCCAGTACTTC. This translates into CASRPGTGKETQYF.

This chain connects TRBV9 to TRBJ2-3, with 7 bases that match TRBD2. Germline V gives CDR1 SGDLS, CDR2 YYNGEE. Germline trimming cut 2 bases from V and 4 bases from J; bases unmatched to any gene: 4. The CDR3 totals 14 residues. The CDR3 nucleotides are TGTGCCAGCAGCGTGGGCGGGGGATCAGATACGCAGTATTTT. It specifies CASSVGGGSDTQYF.

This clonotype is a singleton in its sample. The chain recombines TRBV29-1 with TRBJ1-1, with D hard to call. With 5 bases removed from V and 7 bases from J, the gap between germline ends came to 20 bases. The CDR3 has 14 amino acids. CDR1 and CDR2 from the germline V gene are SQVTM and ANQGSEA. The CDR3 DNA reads TGCAGCGTTCTTACTCGGAGTAAAGGTGATGAAGCTTTCTTT. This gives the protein CSVLTRSKGDEAFF.

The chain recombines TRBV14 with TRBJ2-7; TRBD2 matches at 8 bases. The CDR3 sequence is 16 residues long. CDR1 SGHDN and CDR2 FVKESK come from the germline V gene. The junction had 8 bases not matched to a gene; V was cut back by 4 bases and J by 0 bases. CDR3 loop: CASSPISAGGSYEQYF. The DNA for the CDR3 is TGTGCCAGCAGCCCAATCAGTGCGGGGGGCTCCTACGAGCAGTACTTC.

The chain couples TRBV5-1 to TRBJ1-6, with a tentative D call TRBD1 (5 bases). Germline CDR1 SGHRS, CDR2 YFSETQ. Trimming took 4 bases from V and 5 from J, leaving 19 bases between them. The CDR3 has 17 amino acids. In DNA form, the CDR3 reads TGCGCCAGCAGCGCAAGGACTCAGGGCGGGGATAATTCACCCCTCCACTTT. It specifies CASSARTQGGDNSPLHF.

CDR3 protein: CASSQGGLATTGELFF. CDR3 in DNA: TGTGCCAGCAGCCAAGGGGGACTAGCGACCACCGGGGAGCTGTTTTTT. The V gene is TRBV4-2, the J gene TRBJ2-2; 10 nucleotides align to TRBD2. Germline CDR1 LGHNA, CDR2 YNFKEQ. V dropped 1 base and J dropped 4; count of bases not matched to a gene: 3. The CDR3 extends over 16 amino acids.

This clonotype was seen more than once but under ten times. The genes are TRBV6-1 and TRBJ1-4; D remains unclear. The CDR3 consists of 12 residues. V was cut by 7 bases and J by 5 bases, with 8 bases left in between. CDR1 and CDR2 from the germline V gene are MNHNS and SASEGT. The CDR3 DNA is TGTGCCAGCAACCGCGGGAATGAAAAACTGTTTTTT. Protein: CASNRGNEKLFF.

The CDR3 DNA is TGTGCCAGCAGTCTCCGGGGAGGGACCGGGGAGCTGTTTTTT. It is translated as CASSLRGGTGELFF. J is TRBJ2-2 and V is TRBV27, with 7 bases identical to TRBD2. Unmatched junction bases numbered 5, after V lost 5 bases and J lost 5 bases. This CDR3 contains 14 residues. Germline-derived CDR1 and CDR2 are MNHEY and SMNVEV (reference sequence).

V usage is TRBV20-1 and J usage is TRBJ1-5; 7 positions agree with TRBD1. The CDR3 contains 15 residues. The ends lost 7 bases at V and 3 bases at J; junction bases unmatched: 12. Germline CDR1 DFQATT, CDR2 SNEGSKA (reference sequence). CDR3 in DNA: TGCAGTGTCCCGAACCGGGGGACAGTCAATCAGCCCCAGCATTTT. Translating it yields CSVPNRGTVNQPQHF.

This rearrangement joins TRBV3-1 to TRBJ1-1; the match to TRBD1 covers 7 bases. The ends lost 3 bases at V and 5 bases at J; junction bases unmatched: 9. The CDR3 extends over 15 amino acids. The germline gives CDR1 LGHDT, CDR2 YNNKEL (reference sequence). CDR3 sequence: CASSQDGQARTEAFF. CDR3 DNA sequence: TGTGCCAGCAGCCAGGACGGACAGGCGAGGACTGAAGCTTTCTTT.

This chain's CDR3 is CASSYSGTAHEQYF. CDR3 DNA: TGTGCCAGCAGTTACTCGGGGACCGCCCACGAGCAGTACTTC. The chain carries TRBV27 and TRBJ2-7, with D perhaps given as TRBD1 or TRBD2 (5 bases each). The CDR3 length is 14 residues. The germline V gene encodes CDR1 MNHEY and CDR2 SMNVEV (reference sequence). Trimming removed 4 bases at V and 5 bases at J, with 15 bases between.